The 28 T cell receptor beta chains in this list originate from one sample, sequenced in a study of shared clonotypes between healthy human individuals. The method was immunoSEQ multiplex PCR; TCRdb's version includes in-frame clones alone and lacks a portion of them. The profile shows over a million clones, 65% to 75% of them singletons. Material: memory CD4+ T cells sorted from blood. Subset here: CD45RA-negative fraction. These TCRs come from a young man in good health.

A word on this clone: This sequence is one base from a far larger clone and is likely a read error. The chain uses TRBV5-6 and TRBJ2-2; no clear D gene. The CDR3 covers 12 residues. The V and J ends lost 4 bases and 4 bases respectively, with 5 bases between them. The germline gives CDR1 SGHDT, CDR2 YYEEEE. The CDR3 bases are TGTGCCAGCAGCCAGAGCACCGGGGAGCTGTTTTTT. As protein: CASSQSTGELFF. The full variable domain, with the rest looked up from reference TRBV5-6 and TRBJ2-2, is DAGVTQSPTHLIKTRGQQVTLRCSPKSGHDTVSWYQQALGQGPQFIFQYYEEEERQRGNFPDRFSGHQFPNYSSELNVNALLLGDSALYLCASSQSTGELFFGEGSRLTVL.

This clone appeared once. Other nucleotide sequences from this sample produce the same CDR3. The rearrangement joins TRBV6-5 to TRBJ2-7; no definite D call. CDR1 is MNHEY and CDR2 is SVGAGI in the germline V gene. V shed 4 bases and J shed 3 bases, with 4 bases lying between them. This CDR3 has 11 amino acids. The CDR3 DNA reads TGTGCCAGCAGTTCCAACTACGAGCAGTACTTC. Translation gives CASSSNYEQYF.

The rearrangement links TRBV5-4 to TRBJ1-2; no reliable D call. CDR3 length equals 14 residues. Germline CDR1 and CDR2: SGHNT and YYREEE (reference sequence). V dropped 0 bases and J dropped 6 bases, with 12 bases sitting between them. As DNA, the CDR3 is TGTGCCAGCAGCTTGGTCGAAGGTCGACATGGCTACACCTTC. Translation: CASSLVEGRHGYTF.

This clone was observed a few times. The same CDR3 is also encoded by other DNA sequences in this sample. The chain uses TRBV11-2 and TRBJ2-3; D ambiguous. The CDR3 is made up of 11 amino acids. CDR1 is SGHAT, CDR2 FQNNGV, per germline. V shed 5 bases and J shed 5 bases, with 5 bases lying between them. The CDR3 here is CASSPRDTQYF. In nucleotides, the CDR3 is TGTGCCAGCAGCCCACGAGATACGCAGTATTTT.

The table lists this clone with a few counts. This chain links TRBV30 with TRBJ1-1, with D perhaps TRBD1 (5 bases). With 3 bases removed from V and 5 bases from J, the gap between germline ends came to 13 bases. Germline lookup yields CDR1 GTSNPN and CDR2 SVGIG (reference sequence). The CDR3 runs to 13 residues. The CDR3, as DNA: TGTGCCTGGAGACCCAGGGTACGGACTGAAGCTTTCTTT. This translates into CAWRPRVRTEAFF.

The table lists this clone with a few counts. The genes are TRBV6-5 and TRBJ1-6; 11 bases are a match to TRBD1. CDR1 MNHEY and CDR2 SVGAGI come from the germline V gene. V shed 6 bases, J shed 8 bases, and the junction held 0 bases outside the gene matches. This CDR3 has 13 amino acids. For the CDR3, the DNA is TGTGCCAGCAGGGGACAGGGGGATTCACCCCTCCACTTT. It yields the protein CASRGQGDSPLHF.

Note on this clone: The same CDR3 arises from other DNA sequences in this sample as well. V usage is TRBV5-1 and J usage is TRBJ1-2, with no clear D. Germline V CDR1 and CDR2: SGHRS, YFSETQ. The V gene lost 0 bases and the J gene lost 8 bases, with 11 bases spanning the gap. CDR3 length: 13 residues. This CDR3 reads CASSLADGYGYTF. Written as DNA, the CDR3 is TGCGCCAGCAGCTTGGCCGATGGTTACGGCTACACCTTC.

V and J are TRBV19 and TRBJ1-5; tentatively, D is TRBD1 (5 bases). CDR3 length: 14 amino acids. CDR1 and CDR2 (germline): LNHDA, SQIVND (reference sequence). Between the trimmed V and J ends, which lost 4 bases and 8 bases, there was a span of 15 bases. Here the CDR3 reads CASSTGQNSKPQHF. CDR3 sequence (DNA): TGTGCCAGTAGTACCGGACAAAACTCCAAGCCCCAGCATTTT. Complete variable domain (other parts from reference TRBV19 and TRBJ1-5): DGGITQSPKYLFRKEGQNVTLSCEQNLNHDAMYWYRQDPGQGLRLIYYSQIVNDFQKGDIAEGYSVSREKKESFPLTVTSAQKNPTAFYLCASSTGQNSKPQHFGDGTRLSIL.

The CDR3 reads CASSTQGGQNTGELFF. As DNA, the CDR3 is TGTGCCAGCAGTACCCAGGGTGGCCAGAACACCGGGGAGCTGTTTTTT. The chain has TRBV6-4 and TRBJ2-2; a weak D match, TRBD1 (5 bases). Germline V CDR1 and CDR2: MRHNA, SNTAGT. CDR3 length: 16 residues. Trimming shortened V by 5 bases and J by 1 base, and 14 bases separated the two germline ends.

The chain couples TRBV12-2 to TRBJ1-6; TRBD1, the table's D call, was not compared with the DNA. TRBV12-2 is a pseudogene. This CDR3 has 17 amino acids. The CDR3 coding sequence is TGTGCAAGTCGCTTACCCCTAAGGGGACACCGTAATTCACCCCTCCACTTT. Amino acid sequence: CASRLPLRGHRNSPLHF.

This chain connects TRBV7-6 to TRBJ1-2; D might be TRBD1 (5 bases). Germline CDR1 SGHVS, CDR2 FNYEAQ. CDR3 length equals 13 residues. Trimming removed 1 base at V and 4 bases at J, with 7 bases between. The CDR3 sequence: CASSLGQIYGYTF. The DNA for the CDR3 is TGTGCCAGCAGCTTAGGACAGATCTATGGCTACACCTTC.

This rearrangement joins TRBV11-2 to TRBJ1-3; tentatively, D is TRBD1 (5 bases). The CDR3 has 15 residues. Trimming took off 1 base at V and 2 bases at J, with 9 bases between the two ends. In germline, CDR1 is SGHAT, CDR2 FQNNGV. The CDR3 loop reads CASSLVPRAGNTIYF. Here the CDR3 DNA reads TGTGCCAGCAGCTTAGTCCCCAGGGCTGGAAACACCATATATTTT.

CDR3 DNA sequence: TGTGCCAGCAGCGTAGACCCACAGGGCCTCTATGGCTACACCTTC. It translates to CASSVDPQGLYGYTF. V gene TRBV9 combines with J gene TRBJ1-2, with D possibly matching TRBD1 (6 bases). Trimming shortened V by 0 bases and J by 4 bases, and 13 bases separated the two germline ends. CDR1 is SGDLS and CDR2 is YYNGEE in the germline V gene. The CDR3 is 15 amino acids. Filled out from reference TRBV9 and TRBJ1-2, the complete variable domain reads DSGVTQTPKHLITATGQRVTLRCSPRSGDLSVYWYQQSLDQGLQFLIQYYNGEERAKGNILERFSAQQFPDLHSELNLSSLELGDSALYFCASSVDPQGLYGYTFGSGTRLTVV.

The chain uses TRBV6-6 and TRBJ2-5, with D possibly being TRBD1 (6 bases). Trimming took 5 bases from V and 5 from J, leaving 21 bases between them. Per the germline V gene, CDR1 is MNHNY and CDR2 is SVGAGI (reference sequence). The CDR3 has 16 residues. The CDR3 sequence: CASSHPPGQRTETQYF. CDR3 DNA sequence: TGTGCCAGCAGTCACCCTCCCGGACAGAGAACTGAGACCCAGTACTTC.

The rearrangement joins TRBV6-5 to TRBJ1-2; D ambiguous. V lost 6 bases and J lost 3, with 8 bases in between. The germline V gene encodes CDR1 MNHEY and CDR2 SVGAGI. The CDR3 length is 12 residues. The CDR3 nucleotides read TGTGCCAGCAGCCAACCCGACTATGGCTACACCTTC. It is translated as CASSQPDYGYTF.

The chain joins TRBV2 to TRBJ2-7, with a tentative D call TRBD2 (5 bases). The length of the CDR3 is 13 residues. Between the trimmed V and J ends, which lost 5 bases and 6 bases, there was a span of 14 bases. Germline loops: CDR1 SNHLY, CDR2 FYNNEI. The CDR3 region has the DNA TGTGCCAGCAGTCCTCTCGGGATAGCCGAGCAGTACTTC. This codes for CASSPLGIAEQYF.

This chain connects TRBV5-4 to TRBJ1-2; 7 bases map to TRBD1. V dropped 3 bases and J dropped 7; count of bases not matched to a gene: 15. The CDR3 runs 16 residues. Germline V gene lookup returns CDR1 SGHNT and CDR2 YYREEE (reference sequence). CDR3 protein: CASSSQQDRVRSGYTF. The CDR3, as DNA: TGTGCCAGCAGCTCGCAACAAGACAGGGTGCGGAGTGGCTACACCTTC.

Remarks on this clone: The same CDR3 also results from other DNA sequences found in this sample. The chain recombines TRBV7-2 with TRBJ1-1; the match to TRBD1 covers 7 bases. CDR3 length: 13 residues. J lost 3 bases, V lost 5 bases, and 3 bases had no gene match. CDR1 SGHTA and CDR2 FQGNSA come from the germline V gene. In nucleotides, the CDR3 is TGTGCCAGCAGCCTACAGGGGTACACTGAAGCTTTCTTT. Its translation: CASSLQGYTEAFF.

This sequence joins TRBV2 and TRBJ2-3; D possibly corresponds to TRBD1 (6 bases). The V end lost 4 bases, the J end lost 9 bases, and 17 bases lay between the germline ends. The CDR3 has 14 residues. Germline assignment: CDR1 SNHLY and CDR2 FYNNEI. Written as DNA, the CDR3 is TGTGCCAGCAGTGTTGAGGTCCCTACAGGGACGCAGTATTTT. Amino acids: CASSVEVPTGTQYF.

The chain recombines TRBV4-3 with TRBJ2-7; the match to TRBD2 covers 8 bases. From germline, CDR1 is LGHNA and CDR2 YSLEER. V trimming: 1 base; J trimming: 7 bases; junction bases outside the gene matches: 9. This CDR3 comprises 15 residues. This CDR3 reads CASSQAGRVPGEQYF. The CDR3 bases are TGCGCCAGCAGCCAAGCCGGGAGGGTCCCGGGGGAGCAGTACTTC.

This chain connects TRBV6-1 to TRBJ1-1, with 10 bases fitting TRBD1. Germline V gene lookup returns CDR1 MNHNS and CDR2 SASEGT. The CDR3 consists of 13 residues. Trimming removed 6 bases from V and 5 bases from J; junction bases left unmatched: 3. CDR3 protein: CASRGQGMTEAFF. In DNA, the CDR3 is TGTGCCAGCAGGGGACAGGGGATGACTGAAGCTTTCTTT.

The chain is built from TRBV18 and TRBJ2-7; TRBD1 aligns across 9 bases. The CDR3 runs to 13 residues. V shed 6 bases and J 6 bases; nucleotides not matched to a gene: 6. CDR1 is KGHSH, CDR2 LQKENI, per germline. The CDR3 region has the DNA TGTGCCAGCTCCCCGGGACAGGGAGGCGAGCAGTACTTC. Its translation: CASSPGQGGEQYF.

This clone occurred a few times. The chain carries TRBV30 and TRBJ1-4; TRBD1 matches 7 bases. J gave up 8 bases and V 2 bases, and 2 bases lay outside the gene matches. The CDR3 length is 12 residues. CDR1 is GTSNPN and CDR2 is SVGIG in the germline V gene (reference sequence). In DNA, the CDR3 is TGTGCCTGGAGTCTGGACAGGGAAAAACTGTTTTTT. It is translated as CAWSLDREKLFF.

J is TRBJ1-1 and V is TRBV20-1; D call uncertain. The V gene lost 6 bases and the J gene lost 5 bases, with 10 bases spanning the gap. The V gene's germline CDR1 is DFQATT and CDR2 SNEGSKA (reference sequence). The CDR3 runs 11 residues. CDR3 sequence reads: CSANKGTEAFF. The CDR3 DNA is TGCAGTGCAAACAAAGGGACTGAAGCTTTCTTT.

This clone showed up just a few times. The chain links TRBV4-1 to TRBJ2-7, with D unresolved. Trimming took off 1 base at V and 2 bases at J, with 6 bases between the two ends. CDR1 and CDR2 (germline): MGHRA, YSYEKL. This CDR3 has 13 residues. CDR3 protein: CASSQAQTYEQYF. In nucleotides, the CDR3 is TGCGCCAGCAGCCAAGCACAGACCTACGAGCAGTACTTC.

The CDR3 nucleotides read TGTGCCAGCGTCAGAATCCAAGAGACCCAGTACTTC. Translating it yields CASVRIQETQYF. The chain recombines TRBV7-9 with TRBJ2-5, with D hard to call. There are 12 residues in the CDR3. Germline CDR1 reads SEHNR; CDR2 reads FQNEAQ (reference sequence). V lost 8 bases to trimming and J lost 1 base, with 8 bases between them.

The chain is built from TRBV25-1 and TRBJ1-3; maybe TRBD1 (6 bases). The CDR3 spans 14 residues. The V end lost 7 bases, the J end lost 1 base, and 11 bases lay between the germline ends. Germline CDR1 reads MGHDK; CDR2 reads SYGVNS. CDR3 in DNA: TGTGCCAGCAAAAAGACAGGATCTGGAAACACCATATATTTT. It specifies CASKKTGSGNTIYF.

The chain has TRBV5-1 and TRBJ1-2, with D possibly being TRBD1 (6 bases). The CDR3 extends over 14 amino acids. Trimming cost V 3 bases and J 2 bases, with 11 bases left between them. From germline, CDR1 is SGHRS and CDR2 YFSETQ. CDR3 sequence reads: CASSWGGQNYGYTF. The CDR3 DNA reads TGCGCCAGCAGCTGGGGAGGACAGAACTATGGCTACACCTTC.